What follows are 5 T cell receptor beta chains derived from one specimen sequenced in a study of control samples from healthy donors and cancer patients (dated by TCRdb to the early 2020s). Preparation of the library involved the immunoSEQ multiplex PCR assay. The table was pulled from immuneACCESS by TCRdb, which kept in-frame rearrangements only. Such tables lose some clones; where checked, under half of the loss comes from unresolved V genes, and the rest has no known cause. Present in this sample are about 43,000 clones, about 94% of which were seen just once. The biggest ten clones account for roughly a quarter of the sample. The material sequenced was blood. These receptors originate from a man aged 60-69 years in good health.

The chain has TRBV28 and TRBJ2-7, with 8 bases aligning to TRBD1. From germline, CDR1 is MDHEN and CDR2 SYDVKM. The V gene end was trimmed by 5 bases and the J gene end by 5 bases; junction bases not matched to a gene: 11. This CDR3 spans 15 amino acids. CDR3 nucleotide sequence: TGTGCCAGCAGTCAGCTCGACAGGGGTAGGCACGAGCAGTACTTC. Its translation: CASSQLDRGRHEQYF.

The V and J genes are TRBV27 and TRBJ1-4; possibly TRBD1 for D (5 bases). Between the trimmed V and J ends, which lost 6 bases and 10 bases, there was a span of 12 bases. Germline V CDR1 and CDR2: MNHEY, SMNVEV (reference sequence). This CDR3 has 12 residues. The CDR3 nucleotides read TGTGCCAGCAGCATTCCCGGGGGAAAACTGTTTTTT. It is translated as CASSIPGGKLFF.

The V gene is TRBV19, the J gene TRBJ1-2; D gene ambiguous. Germline V gene lookup returns CDR1 LNHDA and CDR2 SQIVND (reference sequence). V was shortened by 3 bases and J by 8 bases, with 19 bases between the two germline ends. The CDR3 loop spans 15 amino acids. The CDR3 region is CASSIDPQAAGGYTF. The CDR3 DNA reads TGTGCCAGTAGTATTGATCCGCAGGCGGCGGGAGGCTACACCTTC.

This clone was detected only once. V gene TRBV24-1 combines with J gene TRBJ2-5; no clear D. The V gene lost 4 bases and the J gene lost 2 bases, with 10 bases spanning the gap. This CDR3 is built from 14 residues. Germline loops: CDR1 KGHDR, CDR2 SFDVKD. Written as DNA, the CDR3 is TGTGCCACCAGTGACCCCCCCAGACAAGAGACCCAGTACTTC. This encodes CATSDPPRQETQYF.

This chain uses TRBV2 with TRBJ1-1, with TRBD1 as a possible D gene (5 bases). The V end lost 2 bases, the J end lost 3 bases, and 19 bases lay between the germline ends. This CDR3 is built from 17 residues. Germline CDR1 is SNHLY and CDR2 is FYNNEI. CDR3 amino acids: CASSERGLWDGDTEAFF. The CDR3 nucleotides are TGTGCCAGCAGTGAAAGGGGATTGTGGGACGGGGACACTGAAGCTTTCTTT.